This is a list of T cell receptor beta chains from one sample in a study of neurological immune-mediated disorders. TCRdb processed the 5' RACE reads anew with MiXCR; each CDR3 protein has one entry. This sample yields some 20,000 distinct CDR3 sequences, of which 8.5% to 12% are seen a single time; about a fifth belongs to the top ten. Sequencing was done on a sample of PBMCs. The receptor source for this set is a woman aged 60-70 years with HTLV-1-associated myelopathy (HAM/TSP). CDR3s include the opening cysteine and the closing phenylalanine or tryptophan. D genes are given only for firm matches.

j_gene,d_gene,v_gene,CDR3aa
TRBJ2-1,-,TRBV29-1,CSVVWVEASSYNEQFF
TRBJ1-1,-,TRBV5-1,CASSYTGNTEAFF
TRBJ1-2,TRBD1,TRBV2,CASNWQGAGYGYTF
TRBJ2-1,-,TRBV20-1,CSARDSGRSSYNEQFF
TRBJ1-3,-,TRBV14,CASSGSNSGNTIYF
TRBJ2-7,TRBD1,TRBV20-1,CSADPGTGVYEQYF
TRBJ2-3,-,TRBV12-3/TRBV12-4,CASSLTTGDTQYF
TRBJ2-7,-,TRBV7-8,CASSRTIPSYEQYF
TRBJ1-5,-,TRBV20-1,CSARGAGLGNQPQHF
TRBJ2-7,TRBD1,TRBV6-1,CASSEGQGVSYEQYF
TRBJ2-1,-,TRBV10-3,CAITPDLAGYNEQFF
TRBJ2-5,-,TRBV5-1,CASSRVSRFEGPQETQYF
TRBJ2-1,TRBD1,TRBV29-1,CSVERGQGVNEQFF
TRBJ1-2,-,TRBV5-1,CASSLDAGSGGYTF
TRBJ1-2,-,TRBV5-1,CASSLSPQGDTTF
TRBJ2-5,TRBD2,TRBV20-1,CSASPSGVQETQYF
TRBJ2-3,-,TRBV12-3/TRBV12-4,CASSALAFSTDTQYF
TRBJ1-3,-,TRBV20-1,CSARQGTGNTIYF
TRBJ2-7,-,TRBV18,CASSAGNEQYF
TRBJ2-1,TRBD1,TRBV12-3/TRBV12-4,CASRIPGQGSYNEQFF
TRBJ1-2,-,TRBV20-1,CSASVRDYGYTF
TRBJ1-4,TRBD1,TRBV5-1,CASSLVGQGNEKLFF
TRBJ1-1,TRBD1,TRBV5-1,CASSPTGDTEAFF
TRBJ2-3,TRBD1,TRBV3-1,CASSRQGDTQYF
TRBJ1-1,-,TRBV5-1,CASSSGRGNTEAFF
TRBJ2-7,-,TRBV7-9,CASSSVNYEQYF
TRBJ1-2,TRBD1,TRBV7-2,CASSLLGQGYGYTF
TRBJ2-7,-,TRBV6-5,CASSHRDGKALSF
TRBJ2-5,TRBD2,TRBV20-1,CSARDGTSARGETQYF
TRBJ2-5,TRBD1,TRBV20-1,CSASPGGRETQYF
TRBJ1-1,-,TRBV20-1,CSARVTAGREGEAFF
TRBJ2-3,TRBD2,TRBV20-1,CSANSPGLAGATQYF
TRBJ2-3,-,TRBV3-1,CASSQTLGDTQYF
TRBJ2-7,TRBD1,TRBV20-1,CSAPTGVHEQYF
TRBJ2-2,-,TRBV5-1,CASRAGQNTGELFF
TRBJ2-1,TRBD2,TRBV6-6,CASSALAGGGNEQFF
TRBJ1-2,-,TRBV3-1,CDSSQGVQCDGYTF
TRBJ2-5,TRBD2,TRBV7-2,CASSLASRGGGKTQYF
TRBJ2-3,TRBD2,TRBV5-6,CASSLGSGGSGTQYF
TRBJ2-7,-,TRBV7-6,CASSRFSVRVGSEQYF
TRBJ1-2,TRBD1,TRBV5-5,CASSFRTAGQGSGYTF
TRBJ2-3,-,TRBV20-1,CSGAAPANTDTQYF
TRBJ1-1,TRBD1,TRBV2,CASSELRTGGTEAFF
TRBJ1-2,-,TRBV6-6,CASKGTTYGYTF